This T cell receptor (beta chain) was retrieved from a study of T cell changes during pregnancy in multiple sclerosis. Generated by immunoSEQ multiplex PCR, the TCRdb table keeps only in-frame clones and is missing some. The data hold almost 40,000 clones, with about 93% observed a single time. This CDR3 contains 15 residues. The J segment lost 7 bases and the V segment lost 3 bases, leaving 7 bases of the junction unmatched. Germline V gives CDR1 KGHSH, CDR2 LQKENI. This material consisted of CD4+ T cells from peripheral blood mononuclear cells, taken in the second trimester of pregnancy. This receptor was identified in a female donor in good health, enrolled as a control in a pregnancy study. The chain recombines TRBV18 with TRBJ1-5, with 9 nucleotides matching TRBD1. The CDR3 DNA reads TGTGCCAGCTCACCGGACGGGACAGGGAGCCAGCCCCAGCATTTT. Translated, it gives CASSPDGTGSQPQHF.